The 20 T cell receptor beta chains given below trace back to one sample, sequenced in a study of control samples from healthy donors and cancer patients. Using immunoSEQ multiplex PCR, the repertoire was profiled, and TCRdb retains in-frame clones only, with some absent. The sample consists of about 120,000 clones, more than 80% of them appearing once. The sample taken for sequencing was PBMCs. Receptors originate from a woman aged 50 to 65 with colorectal cancer.

V and J are TRBV2 and TRBJ2-6; D is unclear. Trimming shortened V by 1 base and J by 4 bases, and 8 bases separated the two germline ends. The CDR3 runs 15 residues. From germline, CDR1 is SNHLY and CDR2 FYNNEI. CDR3 loop: CASSEGVLGANVLTF. CDR3 nucleotide sequence: TGTGCCAGCAGTGAAGGGGTACTCGGGGCCAACGTCCTGACTTTC.

This clone has only one observation. The chain uses TRBV19 and TRBJ1-5; TRBD1 matches at 7 bases. Trimming cost V 6 bases and J 0 bases; bases outside gene matches: 5. The length of the CDR3 is 15 residues. Germline CDR1 reads LNHDA; CDR2 reads SQIVND (reference sequence). The CDR3 DNA reads as TGTGCCAGTAGGGGACAGTCAAATAGCAATCAGCCCCAGCATTTT. It yields the protein CASRGQSNSNQPQHF.

V is TRBV6-5 and J is TRBJ1-1; a possible D gene is TRBD1 (5 bases). Trimming stripped 11 bases from V and 4 bases from J, with 20 bases between. The CDR3 is 14 amino acids. Germline V CDR1 and CDR2: MNHEY, SVGAGI. CDR3 sequence reads: CAVGPFQGGTEAFF. In DNA, the CDR3 is TGTGCCGTAGGACCGTTCCAGGGAGGCACTGAAGCTTTCTTT.

The rearrangement joins TRBV12-3 or TRBV12-4 to TRBJ2-7; D is ambiguous. The CDR3 contains 12 residues. V was shortened by 5 bases and J by 3 bases, with 8 bases between the two germline ends. The CDR3 DNA sequence: TGTGCCAGCAGTGGGGATGACTACGAGCAGTACTTC. Translating it yields CASSGDDYEQYF.

The rearrangement uses TRBV29-1 and TRBJ2-5, with TRBD2 matching over 7 bases. Germline CDR1 is SQVTM and CDR2 is ANQGSEA. Losses at the gene ends were 7 bases for V and 0 bases for J; bases not matched to a gene: 8. The CDR3 has 14 residues. The CDR3 here is CSAREGTNQETQYF. Written as DNA, the CDR3 is TGCAGCGCGAGGGAGGGGACTAACCAAGAGACCCAGTACTTC. Variable domain in full (rest from reference TRBV29-1 and TRBJ2-5): SAVISQKPSRDICQRGTSLTIQCQVDSQVTMMFWYRQQPGQSLTLIATANQGSEATYESGFVIDKFPISRPNLTFSTLTVSNMSPEDSSIYLCSAREGTNQETQYFGPGTRLLVL.

J is TRBJ2-3 and V is TRBV19; 9 nucleotides align to TRBD1. There are 15 residues in the CDR3. Germline values: CDR1 LNHDA, CDR2 SQIVND (reference sequence). Trimming cost V 6 bases and J 5 bases; bases outside gene matches: 9. The CDR3 protein is CASSGQGYSRDTQYF. Here the CDR3 DNA reads TGTGCCAGTAGCGGACAGGGGTACTCCAGAGATACGCAGTATTTT. Looking up the rest from reference TRBV19 and TRBJ2-3 gives the full variable domain: DGGITQSPKYLFRKEGQNVTLSCEQNLNHDAMYWYRQDPGQGLRLIYYSQIVNDFQKGDIAEGYSVSREKKESFPLTVTSAQKNPTAFYLCASSGQGYSRDTQYFGPGTRLTVL.

The CDR3 coding sequence is TGTGCCAGCAGTGAGGGGGGGAACCTGTTTTTT. Translated, it gives CASSEGGNLFF. The chain carries TRBV2 and TRBJ1-4; D might be TRBD1 (5 bases). Per the germline V gene, CDR1 is SNHLY and CDR2 is FYNNEI. The CDR3 is 11 residues long. Between the trimmed V and J ends, which lost 3 bases and 14 bases, there was a span of 10 bases.

The chain couples TRBV5-4 to TRBJ2-3; 13 bases line up with TRBD2. Germline V gene sequence: CDR1 SGHNT, CDR2 YYREEE (reference sequence). The CDR3 is 18 amino acids. Losses at the gene ends were 3 bases for V and 0 bases for J; bases not matched to a gene: 7. The CDR3: CASSSGLAGVTSTDTQYF. The CDR3 DNA sequence: TGTGCCAGCAGCTCCGGACTAGCGGGGGTTACTAGCACAGATACGCAGTATTTT.

This chain joins TRBV18 and TRBJ1-5; the D gene is possibly TRBD1 (5 bases). CDR1 is KGHSH and CDR2 is LQKENI in the germline V gene. Trimming removed 4 bases at V and 0 bases at J, with 10 bases between. This CDR3 spans 15 amino acids. The CDR3 here is CASSRRQTSNQPQHF. CDR3 bases: TGTGCCAGCTCACGAAGACAGACTAGCAATCAGCCCCAGCATTTT.

The J gene is TRBJ2-5, the V gene TRBV16; no clear D gene. Germline V gene sequence: CDR1 KGHSY, CDR2 FQNENV. The V end was cut by 2 bases, the J end by 3 bases, with 7 bases between. This CDR3 has 13 amino acids. The CDR3 protein is CASSQGIEETQYF. DNA for the CDR3: TGTGCCAGCAGCCAAGGGATAGAAGAGACCCAGTACTTC.

The chain has TRBV5-8 and TRBJ2-2; TRBD2 matches at 8 bases. After removal of 0 bases from V and 6 bases from J, the junction contained 7 bases not matched to a gene. CDR1 SGHTS and CDR2 YDEGEE come from the germline V gene. The CDR3 contains 16 residues. The CDR3 here is CASSLVRRGGAGELFF. The DNA for the CDR3 is TGTGCCAGCAGCTTGGTGCGCCGGGGGGGCGCCGGGGAGCTGTTTTTT.

The chain links TRBV30 to TRBJ1-4; D is possibly TRBD1 (6 bases). This CDR3 region has 13 residues. Germline loops: CDR1 GTSNPN, CDR2 SVGIG (reference sequence). V was pared by 2 bases and J by 8 bases, with 12 bases between. The CDR3 nucleotides read TGTGCCTGGAGTCGGGGGGCGGTCGAAAAACTGTTTTTT. Translation: CAWSRGAVEKLFF.

This clone appeared a single time. The chain combines TRBV18 with TRBJ1-1; D gene unclear. The germline CDR1 and CDR2 sequences are KGHSH and LQKENI. This CDR3 has 15 amino acids. With 1 base removed from V and 0 bases from J, the gap between germline ends came to 9 bases. CDR3 DNA: TGTGCCAGCTCACCACAAAGGGCCATGAACACTGAAGCTTTCTTT. This gives the protein CASSPQRAMNTEAFF.

The CDR3 DNA reads TGTGCCAGCTCACCAGTGTCCCAATCCTACGAAGCTTTCTTT. Its translation: CASSPVSQSYEAFF. This chain connects TRBV18 to TRBJ1-1; no clear D gene. The germline CDR1 and CDR2 sequences are KGHSH and LQKENI. The CDR3 is 14 residues long. V lost 2 bases and J lost 8, with 15 bases in between.

The chain uses TRBV5-1 and TRBJ2-2, with no clear D. Trimming took 0 bases from V and 3 from J, leaving 12 bases between them. This CDR3 is built from 16 residues. Germline lookup yields CDR1 SGHRS and CDR2 YFSETQ. CDR3 sequence: CASSLDGIRDTGELFF. The CDR3 DNA reads as TGCGCCAGCAGCTTGGATGGGATAAGGGACACCGGGGAGCTGTTTTTT.

The V gene is TRBV14, the J gene TRBJ2-3; D call uncertain. CDR3 length: 14 residues. V shed 4 bases and J shed 1 base, with 9 bases lying between them. From germline, CDR1 is SGHDN and CDR2 FVKESK. CDR3 DNA sequence: TGTGCCAGCAGCCCCCTCATGGGCACAGATACGCAGTATTTT. It encodes CASSPLMGTDTQYF.

The genes are TRBV28 and TRBJ1-1; TRBD1 aligns across 10 bases. This CDR3 is 13 amino acids long. The ends lost 5 bases at V and 14 bases at J; junction bases unmatched: 11. CDR1 and CDR2 (germline): MDHEN, SYDVKM. The CDR3 DNA reads TGTGCCAGCAGTCCCGGGGACAGGGGCCGTGGATTCTTT. This sequence encodes CASSPGDRGRGFF.

V is TRBV9 and J is TRBJ1-2; D is uncertain. The CDR3 totals 17 residues. CDR1 SGDLS and CDR2 YYNGEE come from the germline V gene. Trimming stripped 0 bases from V and 1 base from J, with 16 bases between. The CDR3: CASSVGYRDTHNYGYTF. The CDR3 nucleotides read TGTGCCAGCAGCGTAGGTTACAGAGACACTCATAACTATGGCTACACCTTC.

The V and J genes are TRBV4-2 and TRBJ2-1; TRBD2 matches at 10 bases. This CDR3 has 19 amino acids. The J segment lost 0 bases and the V segment lost 4 bases, leaving 12 bases of the junction unmatched. Germline-derived CDR1 and CDR2 are LGHNA and YNFKEQ. For the CDR3, the DNA is TGTGCCAGCAGCCCCGCGGCTAGCGGGAGTCTTAGCTCCTACAATGAGCAGTTCTTC. Translation: CASSPAASGSLSSYNEQFF.

This sequence joins TRBV11-3 and TRBJ2-2; 12 bases are shared with TRBD2. In germline, CDR1 is SGHNT, CDR2 YENEEA. Germline trimming cut 1 base from V and 0 bases from J; bases unmatched to any gene: 6. The CDR3 is made up of 19 amino acids. The CDR3 spells CASSLGLLAGGTNTGELFF. Here the CDR3 DNA reads TGTGCCAGCAGCTTAGGTCTTCTAGCGGGAGGGACGAACACCGGGGAGCTGTTTTTT.